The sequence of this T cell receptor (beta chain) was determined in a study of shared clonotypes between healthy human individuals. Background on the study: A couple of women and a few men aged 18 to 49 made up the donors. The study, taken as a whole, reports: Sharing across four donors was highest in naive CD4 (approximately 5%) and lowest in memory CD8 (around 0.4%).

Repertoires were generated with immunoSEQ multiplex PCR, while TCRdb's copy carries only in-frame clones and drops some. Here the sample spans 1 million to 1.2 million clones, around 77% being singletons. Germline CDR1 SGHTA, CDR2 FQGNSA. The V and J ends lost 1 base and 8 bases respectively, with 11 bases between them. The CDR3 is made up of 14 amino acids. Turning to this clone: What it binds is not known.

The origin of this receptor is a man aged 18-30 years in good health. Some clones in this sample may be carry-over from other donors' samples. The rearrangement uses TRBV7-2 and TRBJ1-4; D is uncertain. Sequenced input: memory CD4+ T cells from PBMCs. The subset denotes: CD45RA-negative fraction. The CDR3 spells CASSLDYSDEKLFF. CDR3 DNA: TGTGCCAGCAGCTTAGATTATTCAGACGAAAAACTGTTTTTT.